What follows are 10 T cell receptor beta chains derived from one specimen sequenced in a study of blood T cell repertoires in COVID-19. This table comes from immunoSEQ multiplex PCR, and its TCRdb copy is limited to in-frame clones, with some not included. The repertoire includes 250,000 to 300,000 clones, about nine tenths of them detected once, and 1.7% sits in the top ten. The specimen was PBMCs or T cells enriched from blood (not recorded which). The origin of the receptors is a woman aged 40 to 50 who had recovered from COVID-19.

In nucleotides, the CDR3 is TGTGCCAGCAGGCCGTACGGGACAGGGCACGAGCAGTACTTC. As protein: CASRPYGTGHEQYF. The chain carries TRBV2 and TRBJ2-7, with 9 bases fitting TRBD1. CDR1 SNHLY and CDR2 FYNNEI come from the germline V gene. Trimming took 6 bases from V and 5 from J; bases not matched to a gene: 8. The CDR3 loop spans 14 amino acids.

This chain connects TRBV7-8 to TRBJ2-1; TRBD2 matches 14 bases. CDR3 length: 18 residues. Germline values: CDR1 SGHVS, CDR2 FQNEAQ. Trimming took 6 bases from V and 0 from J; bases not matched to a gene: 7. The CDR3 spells CASSRGTSGSTSYNEQFF. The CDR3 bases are TGTGCCAGCAGTCGCGGGACTAGCGGGAGTACCTCCTACAATGAGCAGTTCTTC.

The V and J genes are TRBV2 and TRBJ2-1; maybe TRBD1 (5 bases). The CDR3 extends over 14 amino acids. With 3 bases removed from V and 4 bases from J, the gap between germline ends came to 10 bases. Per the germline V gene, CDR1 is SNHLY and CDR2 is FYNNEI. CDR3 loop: CASSERQSYNEQFF. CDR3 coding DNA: TGTGCCAGCAGTGAGAGACAGAGTTACAATGAGCAGTTCTTC. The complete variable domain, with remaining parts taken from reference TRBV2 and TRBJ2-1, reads EPEVTQTPSHQVTQMGQEVILRCVPISNHLYFYWYRQILGQKVEFLVSFYNNEISEKSEIFDDQFSVERPDGSNFTLKIRSTKLEDSAMYFCASSERQSYNEQFFGPGTRLTVL.

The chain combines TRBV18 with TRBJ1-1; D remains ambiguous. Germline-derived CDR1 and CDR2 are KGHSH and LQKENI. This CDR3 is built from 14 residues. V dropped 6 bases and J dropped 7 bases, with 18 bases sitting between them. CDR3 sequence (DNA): TGTGCCAGCTCTACACCGGCGGGGAGCGGTGAAGCTTTCTTT. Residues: CASSTPAGSGEAFF.

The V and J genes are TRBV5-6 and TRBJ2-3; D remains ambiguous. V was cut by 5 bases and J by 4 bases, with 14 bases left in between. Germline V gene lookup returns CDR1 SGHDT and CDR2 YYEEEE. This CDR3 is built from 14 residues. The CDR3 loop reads CASSHTYRADTQYF. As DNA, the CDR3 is TGTGCCAGCAGTCATACGTACCGGGCAGATACGCAGTATTTT.

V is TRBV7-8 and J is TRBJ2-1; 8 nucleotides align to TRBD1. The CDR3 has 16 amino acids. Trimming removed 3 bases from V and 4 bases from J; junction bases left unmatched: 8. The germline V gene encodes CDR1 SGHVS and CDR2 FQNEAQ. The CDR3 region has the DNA TGTGCCAGCAGCTTCGGACAGGGAGTGGCTTACAATGAGCAGTTCTTC. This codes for CASSFGQGVAYNEQFF.

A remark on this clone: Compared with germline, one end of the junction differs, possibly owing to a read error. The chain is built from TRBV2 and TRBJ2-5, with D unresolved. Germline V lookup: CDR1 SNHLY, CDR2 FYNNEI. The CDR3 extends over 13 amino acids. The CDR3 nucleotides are TGTGCCAGCAGTCAAACAGAACAAGGGACCCAGTACTTC. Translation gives CASSQTEQGTQYF.

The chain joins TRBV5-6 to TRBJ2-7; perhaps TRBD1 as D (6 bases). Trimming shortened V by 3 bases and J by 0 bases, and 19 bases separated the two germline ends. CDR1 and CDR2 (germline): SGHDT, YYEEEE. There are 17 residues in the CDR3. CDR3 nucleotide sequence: TGTGCCAGCAGCTGGGCCCCGGGCAGGGGAATCTCCTACGAGCAGTACTTC. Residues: CASSWAPGRGISYEQYF.

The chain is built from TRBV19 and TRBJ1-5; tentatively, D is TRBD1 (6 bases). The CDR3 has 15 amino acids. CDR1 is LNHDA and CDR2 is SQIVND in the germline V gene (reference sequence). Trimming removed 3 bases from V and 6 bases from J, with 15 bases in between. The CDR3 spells CASSMPGGSVQPQHF. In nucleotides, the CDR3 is TGTGCCAGTAGTATGCCTGGGGGCTCGGTTCAGCCCCAGCATTTT.

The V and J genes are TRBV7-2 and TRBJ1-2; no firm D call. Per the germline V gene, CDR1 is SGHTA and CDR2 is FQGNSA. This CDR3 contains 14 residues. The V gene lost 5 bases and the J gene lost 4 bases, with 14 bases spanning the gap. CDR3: CASSPSGLPYGYTF. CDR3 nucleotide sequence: TGTGCCAGCAGCCCTAGCGGACTCCCCTATGGCTACACCTTC.